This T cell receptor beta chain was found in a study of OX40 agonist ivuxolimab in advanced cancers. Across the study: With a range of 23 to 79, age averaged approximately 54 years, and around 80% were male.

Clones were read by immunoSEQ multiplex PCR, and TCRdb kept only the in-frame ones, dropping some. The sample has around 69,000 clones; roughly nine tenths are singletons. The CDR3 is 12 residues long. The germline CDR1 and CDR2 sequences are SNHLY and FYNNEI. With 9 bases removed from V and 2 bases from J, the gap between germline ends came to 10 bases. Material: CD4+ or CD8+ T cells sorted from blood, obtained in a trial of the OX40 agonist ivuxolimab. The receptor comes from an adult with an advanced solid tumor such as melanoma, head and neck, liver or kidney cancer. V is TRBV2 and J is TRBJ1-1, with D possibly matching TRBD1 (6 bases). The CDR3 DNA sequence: TGTGCCAGTAAGACAGGAAACACTGAAGCTTTCTTT. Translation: CASKTGNTEAFF.